This T cell receptor (beta chain) was found in a study of shared clonotypes between healthy human individuals. Germline V CDR1 and CDR2: SGHRS, YFSETQ. The V segment lost 6 bases and the J segment 8 bases; nucleotides outside the gene matches: 15. The CDR3 has 15 residues. Terminally differentiated effector memory CD45RA+ cells were excluded by CCR7 positive selection of CD45RO-negative cells. Profiling relied on immunoSEQ multiplex PCR, and the TCRdb table lists in-frame clones only, not all of them. This sample has under 850,000 clones, with 80% to 95% found just once. The sample was naive CD8+ T cells sorted from blood. The chain uses TRBV5-1 and TRBJ1-2; the match to TRBD1 covers 8 bases. The sequence derives from a man aged 30 to 39 in good health. The CDR3 sequence is CASTDRDRSLLGYTF. DNA for the CDR3: TGCGCCAGCACGGACCGGGACAGGTCCCTTCTAGGCTACACCTTC.